In its sample, the clone carrying this TCR beta chain was seen a few times. The target antigen is unknown. The data are from a study of blood T cells in healthy people across ages. Findings and caveats of the study: Per million T cells, TCR beta diversity dropped about linearly as age rose.

The CDR3 is made up of 12 amino acids. Germline V gene sequence: CDR1 DFQATT, CDR2 SNEGSKA (reference sequence). A second PCR, run for roughly 7 to 12 cycles, used a sample-barcoded 5' primer plus a J-beta primer mix. TCRdb re-called the 5' RACE reads through MiXCR, storing one row per CDR3 protein. Of about 680,000 distinct CDR3 sequences in the sample, 45% to 50% were seen once. Approximately 9.7 milliliters was the volume of peripheral blood drawn from each donor. A minimum of 6 million PBMCs was isolated per sample. The clonotype was recovered from a woman in her sixties or seventies in good health. The sample was blood. The V and J genes are TRBV20-1 and TRBJ2-1; TRBD2 is a possible D gene (5 bases). The J call may be faulty, since TRBJ2-7 better matches the DNA end. CDR3 protein: CSARRGSTEQYF. Written as DNA, the CDR3 is TGCAGTGCTAGACGGGGTAGTACCGAGCAGTACTTC.